This T cell receptor beta chain was profiled in a study of T cell repertoires in aging, cancer and after chemotherapy. Broader study findings: Loss of evenness, beyond lost richness, contributed to age-related TCR diversity decline in cancer patients.

TCR beta rearrangements were amplified from peripheral blood genomic DNA. The length of the CDR3 is 14 residues. The V gene's germline CDR1 is LNHDA and CDR2 SQIVND (reference sequence). The V gene lost 5 bases and the J gene lost 0 bases, with 8 bases spanning the gap. Concerning this clonotype itself: Its antigen is unknown.

Multiplex touch-down PCR with TRB-A/B primers amplified rearranged V-D-J TRB sequences. MiXCR, run by TCRdb on the multiplex PCR reads, gives a single entry per CDR3 protein. The table includes about 5,300 distinct CDR3 sequences, 25% to 30% detected once. V usage is TRBV19 and J usage is TRBJ1-3; D ambiguous. The sample comprised blood. The TCR comes from a human donor with a solid tumor. The CDR3 DNA reads TGTGCCAGTAGTTGGGAAAACTCTGGAAACACCATATATTTT. This translates into CASSWENSGNTIYF.